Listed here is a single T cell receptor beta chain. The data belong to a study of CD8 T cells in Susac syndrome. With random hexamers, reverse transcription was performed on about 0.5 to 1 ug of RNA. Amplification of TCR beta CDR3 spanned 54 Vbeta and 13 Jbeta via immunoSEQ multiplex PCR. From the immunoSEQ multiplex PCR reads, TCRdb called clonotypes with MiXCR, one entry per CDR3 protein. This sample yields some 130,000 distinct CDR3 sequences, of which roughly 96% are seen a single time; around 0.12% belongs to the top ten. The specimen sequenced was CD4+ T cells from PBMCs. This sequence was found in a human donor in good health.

CDR3 region: CASRTGLYTF. The DNA for the CDR3 is TGTGCCAGCAGGACAGGGTTGTACACCTTC. V is TRBV2 and J is TRBJ1-2, with 7 bases identical to TRBD1. Germline lookup yields CDR1 SNHLY and CDR2 FYNNEI. V lost 6 bases, J lost 11 bases, and 3 bases stayed unmatched. The CDR3 has 10 residues. Full variable domain (outside the CDR3, taken from reference TRBV2 and TRBJ1-2): EPEVTQTPSHQVTQMGQEVILRCVPISNHLYFYWYRQILGQKVEFLVSFYNNEISEKSEIFDDQFSVERPDGSNFTLKIRSTKLEDSAMYFCASRTGLYTFGSGTRLTVV.